This passage covers 32 T cell receptor beta chains from one sample sequenced in a study of CD8 T cells in ankylosing spondylitis. Points from the study as a whole: Characteristic, it appeared, of ankylosing spondylitis blood was a TCR beta motif of roughly eight highly homologous variants.

The antigens for these receptors are not known. MiXCR was run by TCRdb on the 5' RACE reads, yielding one entry per CDR3 protein. The data show more than 400,000 distinct CDR3 sequences, about 5.2% seen once. The sample consisted of blood, either unsorted or a sorted T cell fraction (not recorded which). The receptors here all came from a male donor with ankylosing spondylitis.

This clonotype was detected ten times or more. The genes are TRBV7-2 and TRBJ2-7, with D possibly being TRBD1 (5 bases). The CDR3 is 14 amino acids. V was pared by 5 bases and J by 4 bases, with 15 bases between. Germline V gives CDR1 SGHTA, CDR2 FQGNSA. CDR3 DNA: TGTGCCAGCAGCCCGACAGTGTCTGGATACGAGCAGTACTTC. This codes for CASSPTVSGYEQYF.

This clonotype was recorded at least ten times. CDR3 sequence reads: CASSYGDGNYGYTF. The DNA of the CDR3 is TGCGCCAGCAGCTATGGGGACGGTAACTATGGCTACACCTTC. V gene TRBV5-1 combines with J gene TRBJ1-2; the D gene is possibly TRBD1 (5 bases). The CDR3 runs to 14 residues. V was pared by 3 bases and J by 1 base, with 10 bases between. The germline CDR1 and CDR2 sequences are SGHRS and YFSETQ.

This clonotype has a handful of counts. The chain is built from TRBV10-3 and TRBJ2-7; 7 bases are shared with TRBD2. The CDR3 is 13 amino acids. Per the germline V gene, CDR1 is ENHRY and CDR2 is SYGVKD. V gave up 6 bases and J gave up 2 bases; unmatched junction bases: 4. The CDR3 sequence is CAIRGGSAYEQYF. The CDR3 DNA reads as TGTGCCATCAGAGGCGGGAGCGCCTACGAGCAGTACTTC.

Ten or more counts support this clonotype. V is TRBV5-5 and J is TRBJ2-3, with D perhaps matching TRBD1 (6 bases). The germline gives CDR1 SGHKS, CDR2 YYEKEE (reference sequence). This CDR3 is built from 14 residues. V lost 4 bases to trimming and J lost 4 bases, with 13 bases between them. This CDR3 is CASSAGTSADTQYF. CDR3 sequence (DNA): TGTGCCAGCAGCGCCGGGACATCCGCAGATACGCAGTATTTT.

A few counts support this clonotype. V usage is TRBV6-5 and J usage is TRBJ1-5; TRBD1 matches 8 bases. The germline V gene has CDR1 MNHEY and CDR2 SVGAGI. The V gene end was trimmed by 4 bases and the J gene end by 1 base; junction bases not matched to a gene: 3. The CDR3 covers 15 residues. The CDR3 reads CASSSNRGSNQPQHF. CDR3 DNA sequence: TGTGCCAGCAGTTCGAACAGGGGGAGCAATCAGCCCCAGCATTTT.

The chain links TRBV7-3 to TRBJ1-1, with D unclear. This CDR3 has 13 amino acids. Germline V gene sequence: CDR1 SGHTA, CDR2 FQGTGA. The V gene lost 5 bases and the J gene lost 5 bases, with 12 bases spanning the gap. In DNA, the CDR3 is TGTGCCAGCAGCGACACGGATGAAACTGAAGCTTTCTTT. This translates into CASSDTDETEAFF.

In this sample, this clonotype turned up many times. The chain has TRBV20-1 and TRBJ2-7; D is uncertain. Germline loops: CDR1 DFQATT, CDR2 SNEGSKA (reference sequence). Deletions cut 1 base from V and 4 bases from J, with 11 bases between. The CDR3 loop spans 13 amino acids. The CDR3 DNA follows: TGCAGTGCTAGAGGTAGACTGGAGTACGAGCAGTACTTC. It translates to CSARGRLEYEQYF.

This clonotype occurred many times. The chain carries TRBV20-1 and TRBJ2-1; no reliable D call. Germline V gives CDR1 DFQATT, CDR2 SNEGSKA (reference sequence). V was clipped by 7 bases and J by 3 bases, with 10 bases between them. This CDR3 contains 12 residues. The DNA for the CDR3 is TGCAGTGTCCCGGATAGCTACAATGAGCAGTTCTTC. Its translation: CSVPDSYNEQFF.

The sample holds many counts of this clonotype. This chain joins TRBV29-1 and TRBJ2-1; D gene ambiguous. Germline V gives CDR1 SQVTM, CDR2 ANQGSEA. Trimming cost V 4 bases and J 7 bases, with 5 bases left between them. CDR3 length: 10 residues. In DNA form, the CDR3 reads TGCAGCGTTGGTGAAAATGAGCAGTTCTTC. Residues: CSVGENEQFF.

This clonotype was seen a handful of times. The gene calls are TRBV5-1 and TRBJ2-1; 7 nucleotides align to TRBD1. With 4 bases clipped from V and 5 bases from J, the junction kept 9 bases outside the gene matches. CDR1 and CDR2 from the germline V gene are SGHRS and YFSETQ. CDR3 length equals 15 residues. The CDR3 DNA reads TGCGCCAGCAGCCTAGGACAGGCGAACGACAATGAGCAGTTCTTC. Translation gives CASSLGQANDNEQFF.

The table lists this clonotype with many counts. V and J are TRBV12-3 or TRBV12-4 and TRBJ1-5, with no clear D. This CDR3 contains 13 residues. V lost 5 bases and J 1 base, leaving 6 bases between the germline ends. Here the CDR3 reads CASSPLSNQPQHF. The DNA for the CDR3 is TGTGCCAGCAGTCCACTCAGCAATCAGCCCCAGCATTTT.

The chain uses TRBV7-2 and TRBJ1-6, with 8 nucleotides matching TRBD1. The CDR3 is 16 residues long. With V trimmed by 0 bases and J by 6 bases, 4 bases remained unmatched. CDR1 is SGHTA, CDR2 FQGNSA, per germline. The CDR3 reads CASSLATGAGNSPLHF. The DNA for the CDR3 is TGTGCCAGCAGCTTAGCGACAGGGGCGGGTAATTCACCCCTCCACTTT.

This clonotype was detected many times. The V gene is TRBV20-1, the J gene TRBJ1-5; unclear D gene. Germline V CDR1 and CDR2: DFQATT, SNEGSKA (reference sequence). The CDR3 sequence is 13 residues long. Trimming stripped 5 bases from V and 0 bases from J, with 8 bases between. The CDR3 DNA follows: TGCAGTGCTTTCGAGGATAGCAATCAGCCCCAGCATTTT. This sequence encodes CSAFEDSNQPQHF.

This chain connects TRBV11-2 to TRBJ2-6; a weak D match, TRBD2 (5 bases). From germline, CDR1 is SGHAT and CDR2 FQNNGV. The CDR3 has 15 amino acids. The ends were cut back, 10 bases at V and 1 base at J, with 14 bases in the middle. The CDR3 is CATVEGSSGANVLTF. The CDR3 DNA reads TGTGCCACCGTAGAGGGCTCGTCTGGGGCCAACGTCCTGACTTTC.

This clonotype was detected many times. The CDR3 protein is CSASLAASSTDTQYF. In nucleotides, the CDR3 is TGCAGTGCTAGTCTAGCGGCTTCTAGCACAGATACGCAGTATTTT. This sequence joins TRBV20-1 and TRBJ2-3; 7 bases are a match to TRBD2. Germline assignment: CDR1 DFQATT and CDR2 SNEGSKA (reference sequence). The V gene end was trimmed by 3 bases and the J gene end by 0 bases; junction bases not matched to a gene: 6. CDR3 length equals 15 residues.

This clonotype was detected ten times or more. The rearrangement joins TRBV4-3 to TRBJ2-1, with D perhaps TRBD1 (5 bases). Germline CDR1 reads LGHNA; CDR2 reads YSLEER. This CDR3 has 12 amino acids. V lost 0 bases to trimming and J lost 9 bases, with 6 bases between them. The CDR3 region is CASSQEGAEQFF. DNA of the CDR3: TGCGCCAGCAGCCAAGAAGGGGCTGAGCAGTTCTTC.

This clonotype was recorded many times. The rearrangement links TRBV6-5 to TRBJ1-3, with D possibly being TRBD1 (5 bases). There are 14 residues in the CDR3. Germline V lookup: CDR1 MNHEY, CDR2 SVGAGI. Trimming shortened V by 0 bases and J by 6 bases, and 9 bases separated the two germline ends. The DNA of the CDR3 is TGTGCCAGCAGTTACTCTGGGACGGCAAACACCATATATTTT. Its protein product is CASSYSGTANTIYF.

This chain links TRBV5-6 with TRBJ2-1; 9 bases are a match to TRBD1. Trimming cost V 9 bases and J 8 bases; bases outside gene matches: 15. The CDR3 totals 15 residues. CDR1 and CDR2 from the germline V gene are SGHDT and YYEEEE. CDR3 sequence: CAMSLGTGKGDEQFF. The CDR3 bases are TGTGCCATGAGCCTCGGGACAGGGAAGGGCGATGAGCAGTTCTTC.

There are many counts of this clonotype. CDR3 bases: TGTGCCAGCAGCTTAGGAGGACTAGTGGTATACGAGCAGTACTTC. This codes for CASSLGGLVVYEQYF. J is TRBJ2-7 and V is TRBV11-2; 7 bases agree with TRBD2. Germline trimming cut 1 base from V and 4 bases from J; bases unmatched to any gene: 7. CDR1 is SGHAT, CDR2 FQNNGV, per germline. The CDR3 has 15 residues.

This rearrangement joins TRBV5-1 to TRBJ2-5; D is undetermined. The CDR3 is made up of 13 amino acids. The V gene lost 5 bases and the J gene lost 1 base, with 9 bases spanning the gap. Germline lookup yields CDR1 SGHRS and CDR2 YFSETQ. CDR3 nucleotide sequence: TGCGCCAGCAGGTCAGGTTCCCAAGAGACCCAGTACTTC. Translation: CASRSGSQETQYF. The variable domain in full, with the rest retrieved from reference TRBV5-1 and TRBJ2-5, is KAGVTQTPRYLIKTRGQQVTLSCSPISGHRSVSWYQQTPGQGLQFLFEYFSETQRNKGNFPGRFSGRQFSNSRSEMNVSTLELGDSALYLCASRSGSQETQYFGPGTRLLVL.

This clonotype was observed many times. At one end, the junction sequence differs from germline, possibly due to a read error. CDR3 protein: CASSAGLGQGAFGELFF. DNA of the CDR3: TGTGCTAGCAGCGCCGGCTTGGGACAGGGGGCCTTCGGGGAGCTGTTTTTT. The chain combines TRBV7-7 with TRBJ2-2; 12 bases match TRBD1. From germline, CDR1 is SSHAT and CDR2 FNYEAQ (reference sequence). CDR3 size: 17 residues. Full variable domain (rest looked up from reference TRBV7-7 and TRBJ2-2): GAGVSQSPRYKVTKRGQDVTLRCDPISSHATLYWYQQALGQGPEFLTYFNYEAQPDKSGLPSDRFSAERPEGSISTLTIQRTEQRDSAMYRCASSAGLGQGAFGELFFGEGSRLTVL.

In this sample, this clonotype turned up many times. V usage is TRBV12-3 or TRBV12-4 and J usage is TRBJ1-5; the match to TRBD1 covers 9 bases. J gave up 5 bases and V 3 bases, and 2 bases lay outside the gene matches. CDR3 size: 14 residues. The CDR3 spells CASSFWDRDQPQHF. The CDR3 DNA is TGTGCCAGCAGTTTCTGGGACAGGGATCAGCCCCAGCATTTT.

This clonotype was counted at least ten times. The genes are TRBV5-1 and TRBJ2-7; TRBD1 might be the D (5 bases). The CDR3 length is 14 residues. The germline V gene has CDR1 SGHRS and CDR2 YFSETQ. The V gene lost 2 bases and the J gene lost 3 bases, with 12 bases spanning the gap. The CDR3 loop is CASSFDSSHYEQYF. Here the CDR3 DNA reads TGCGCCAGCAGCTTCGACAGTTCTCACTACGAGCAGTACTTC.

This clonotype was counted many times. The chain combines TRBV10-2 with TRBJ2-5; TRBD2 matches at 11 bases. The trim removed 6 bases at V and 5 bases at J, leaving 5 bases unmatched. CDR1 and CDR2 from the germline V gene are WSHSY and SAAADI. The CDR3 extends over 14 amino acids. CDR3 region: CASSVSGRDETQYF. Written as DNA, the CDR3 is TGCGCCAGCAGCGTTAGCGGGAGGGATGAGACCCAGTACTTC.

The chain combines TRBV7-2 with TRBJ2-6; D gene unclear. The CDR3 runs to 15 residues. Trimming took 5 bases from V and 3 from J, leaving 11 bases between them. Germline values: CDR1 SGHTA, CDR2 FQGNSA. The CDR3 region has the DNA TGTGCCAGCAGCCAACACACGAGTGGGGCCAACGTCCTGACTTTC. It translates to CASSQHTSGANVLTF.

At least ten counts were recorded for this clonotype. The chain uses TRBV29-1 and TRBJ1-1, with D possibly TRBD1 on 6 matching bases. Trimming shortened V by 8 bases and J by 7 bases, and 17 bases separated the two germline ends. This CDR3 comprises 12 residues. Germline lookup yields CDR1 SQVTM and CDR2 ANQGSEA. The chain's CDR3 is CSLKPDSREAFF. Written as DNA, the CDR3 is TGCAGCTTAAAACCGGACAGCCGTGAAGCTTTCTTT. The entire variable domain, with the rest obtained from reference TRBV29-1 and TRBJ1-1, is as follows: SAVISQKPSRDICQRGTSLTIQCQVDSQVTMMFWYRQQPGQSLTLIATANQGSEATYESGFVIDKFPISRPNLTFSTLTVSNMSPEDSSIYLCSLKPDSREAFFGQGTRLTVV.

This clonotype occurred many times. This rearrangement joins TRBV2 to TRBJ1-1; D remains ambiguous. The V gene lost 7 bases and the J gene lost 5 bases, with 8 bases spanning the gap. This CDR3 comprises 11 residues. The germline CDR1 and CDR2 sequences are SNHLY and FYNNEI. CDR3: CASKLRTEAFF. CDR3 bases: TGTGCCAGCAAGCTCAGGACTGAAGCTTTCTTT.

This clonotype occurred many times. The rearrangement uses TRBV7-9 and TRBJ1-1; TRBD1 might be the D (6 bases). Germline V lookup: CDR1 SEHNR, CDR2 FQNEAQ (reference sequence). The CDR3 is 12 residues long. Between the trimmed V and J ends, which lost 1 base and 7 bases, there was a span of 7 bases. The CDR3 DNA follows: TGTGCCAGCAGCTTAGACAGGGTTGAAGCTTTCTTT. Its protein is CASSLDRVEAFF.

This clonotype was counted at least ten times. The V and J genes are TRBV20-1 and TRBJ2-4, with 7 bases fitting TRBD2. J was trimmed by 8 bases and V by 5 bases; bases with no gene match: 12. Germline V CDR1 and CDR2: DFQATT, SNEGSKA (reference sequence). This CDR3 contains 14 residues. The CDR3 DNA reads TGCAGTGCTGGATCCTTTGGGGGGGAGGACATTCAGTACTTC. Its protein is CSAGSFGGEDIQYF.

This clonotype was recorded at least ten times. This chain joins TRBV5-1 and TRBJ2-2; TRBD1 matches at 8 bases. The CDR3 sequence is 15 residues long. V shed 3 bases, J shed 0 bases, and the junction held 1 base outside the gene matches. Germline CDR1 reads SGHRS; CDR2 reads YFSETQ. The CDR3, as DNA: TGCGCCAGCAGCTCGGACAGGGCGAACACCGGGGAGCTGTTTTTT. Translated: CASSSDRANTGELFF.

Ten or more counts support this clonotype. The V gene is TRBV6-1, the J gene TRBJ1-3, with D uncertain. V was cut by 5 bases and J by 1 base, with 15 bases left in between. The CDR3 loop spans 16 amino acids. Looked up from germline, CDR1 is MNHNS and CDR2 is SASEGT. The CDR3 DNA reads as TGTGCCAGCAGTCCCCAAGGCCTCGTTTCTGGAAACACCATATATTTT. Translation gives CASSPQGLVSGNTIYF.

This clonotype was observed at least ten times. V and J are TRBV9 and TRBJ2-3, with TRBD1 matching over 11 bases. The germline CDR1 and CDR2 sequences are SGDLS and YYNGEE. The CDR3 covers 16 residues. The trim removed 0 bases at V and 2 bases at J, leaving 2 bases unmatched. The CDR3 loop reads CASSVVGQGATDTQYF. The CDR3 DNA reads TGTGCCAGCAGCGTAGTAGGACAGGGGGCCACAGATACGCAGTATTTT.